This paragraph reports one TCR beta chain. Antigen specificity is unknown. Trimming at V came to 6 bases and at J to 15 bases, leaving 9 bases not matched to a gene. Germline-derived CDR1 and CDR2 are MNHNS and SASEGT. The CDR3 runs to 12 residues. The sample belongs to a study of T-cell memory formation after mild COVID-19. As for the study in general: The TCR clusters were mostly specific to one donor. Study-level findings and limits: Cross-reactive memory seemingly joined, as some responding clones were found in pre-infection memory. Shrinking CD4+ clones resided mostly in CM and EM, and CD8+ ones in EMRA.

cDNA libraries for TCR alpha and TCR beta, carrying sample barcodes and UMIs, came from 5'RACE with constant-segment primers. TCRdb reanalysed the 5' RACE reads using MiXCR and keeps one entry per CDR3 protein. The repertoire holds 540,000 or so distinct CDR3 sequences, with about a fifth as singletons. The sample consisted of PBMCs or a T cell subset sorted from them (not recorded which). The chain combines TRBV6-1 with TRBJ1-5; 9 bases agree with TRBD1. The receptor was derived from an adult woman who had mild COVID-19 (a few samples of this study predate the infection). Cell type and time point are not known. CDR3 DNA: TGTGCCAGCAGCCAAGCTATGGACAGGGGGCATTTT. This codes for CASSQAMDRGHF.